These 3 T cell receptor beta chains were all obtained from the same sample, sequenced in a study of regulatory T cells in long-lasting Graves disease. Noted time point: persistent/refractory GD, antithyroid drugs over 5 years with positive TRAb. With RNA extracted from PBMCs as input, the TCR library was made. TCR beta libraries were built with iRepertoire HTBI primers and Arm-PCR of CDR3 regions. TCRdb passed the multiplex PCR reads through MiXCR, listing each CDR3 protein once. This table holds approximately 290,000 distinct CDR3 sequences, approximately 20% found once. The material sequenced was peripheral blood mononuclear cells (PBMCs), taken when the disease was refractory, from a patient treated with antithyroid drugs. All receptors derive from a female donor with Graves disease.

This clonotype was observed many times. J is TRBJ2-2 and V is TRBV2; TRBD2 agrees at 7 bases. V gave up 8 bases and J gave up 6 bases; unmatched junction bases: 6. Per the germline V gene, CDR1 is SNHLY and CDR2 is FYNNEI. There are 13 residues in the CDR3. The CDR3 spells CASGEGGSGELFF. The CDR3 DNA is TGTGCCAGCGGGGAGGGCGGTTCCGGGGAGCTGTTTTTT.

The table lists this clonotype with a few counts. This chain connects TRBV29-1 to TRBJ1-2; D is perhaps TRBD1 (5 bases). Germline CDR1 SQVTM, CDR2 ANQGSEA. The CDR3 contains 13 residues. V dropped 3 bases and J dropped 4 bases, with 12 bases sitting between them. The CDR3 sequence: CSVESDIFYGYTF. The CDR3 nucleotides read TGCAGCGTTGAGTCGGACATATTCTATGGCTACACCTTC.

Of note for this clonotype: A much larger clone lies a single base off, so this may be a read error. This chain joins TRBV28 and TRBJ2-7; D may be TRBD2 (6 bases). Trimming removed 3 bases from V and 6 bases from J, with 15 bases in between. This CDR3 is built from 14 residues. Germline loops: CDR1 MDHEN, CDR2 SYDVKM. This CDR3 is CASSFAGLKGEQYF. CDR3 bases: TGTGCCAGCAGTTTTGCGGGATTGAAAGGCGAGCAGTACTTC.